These T cell receptor beta chains were read from a single sample in a study of radiation and T cells in renal cell carcinoma. Repertoires were generated with immunoSEQ multiplex PCR, while TCRdb's copy carries only in-frame clones and drops some. The data show about 100,000 clones, approximately 82% seen once. This material consisted of blood, taken from a patient whose treatment included radiotherapy and nephrectomy. The receptor set was obtained from a man between 60 and 70 years old with renal cell carcinoma. Both conserved end residues are part of each CDR3. The D gene is left open where the match is weak. Clone sizes are given selectively: once, few, many, or a class where the clone is expanded.

>NA|TRBV4-2|TRBJ2-1|NA
TGTGCCAGCAGCCAAGGACAGACCTACAATGAGCAGTTCTTC
CASSQGQTYNEQFF
>NA|TRBV6-5|TRBJ2-5|NA
TGTGCCAGCAGTTACCTCCAACAGGGCGGTGGAGAGACCCAGTACTTC
CASSYLQQGGGETQYF
>TRBD2|TRBV27|TRBJ2-7|once
TGTGCCAGCTACCCCTTAGGAAGGCTAGCGGGAGTCATGGGCTACGAGCAGTACTTC
CASYPLGRLAGVMGYEQYF
>NA|TRBV6-5|TRBJ2-7|NA
TGTGCCAGCAGCGGGACCTCACTGGGGGAGCAGTACTTC
CASSGTSLGEQYF
>NA|TRBV6-5|TRBJ1-3|NA
TGTGCCAGCAGCCCGGTTTCAGGGGCTGGAAACACCATATATTTT
CASSPVSGAGNTIYF
>NA|TRBV7-8|TRBJ2-7|NA
TGTGCCAGCAGCTCCTCCCGGGGGGCTAGCGGACGATACGAGCAGTACTTC
CASSSSRGASGRYEQYF
>TRBD1|TRBV5-1|TRBJ2-2|NA
TGCGCCAGCAGCTCCGCCAGGGGGAGCACCGGGGAGCTGTTTTTT
CASSSARGSTGELFF
>TRBD1|TRBV29-1|TRBJ2-2|once
TGCAGCGTTTTCTTTACAGGGGGCGGAGACACCGGGGAGCTGTTTTTT
CSVFFTGGGDTGELFF
>NA|TRBV7-3|TRBJ2-1|NA
TGTGCCAGCAGCCCGGGGCAGCGGGAGCAGTTCTTC
CASSPGQREQFF
>NA|TRBV6-5|TRBJ1-1|NA
TGTGCCAGCAGATACTTGGTGGGCACTGAAGCTTTCTTT
CASRYLVGTEAFF
>NA|TRBV4-2|TRBJ2-7|NA
TGTGCCAGCAGCCAAGACGCCGGGTGGGCAGGCGAGCAGTACTTC
CASSQDAGWAGEQYF
>NA|TRBV11-2|TRBJ2-5|NA
TGTGCCAGCAGCCGCAGTCGTACGGCCAAAGAGACCCAGTACTTC
CASSRSRTAKETQYF
>TRBD2|TRBV4-1|TRBJ2-1|NA
TGCGCCAGCAGCCACGGGACTAGTTGGGAGCAGTTCTTC
CASSHGTSWEQFF
>TRBD1|TRBV5-1|TRBJ2-3|NA
TGCGCCAGCAGCATCGGGACAGCGACAGATACGCAGTATTTT
CASSIGTATDTQYF
>TRBD2|TRBV5-1|TRBJ2-7|NA
TGCGCCAGCAGCGCTGAACTAGCGGGCTCCCTCTACGAGCAGTACTTC
CASSAELAGSLYEQYF
>NA|TRBV5-1|TRBJ1-1|few
TGCGCCAGCAGCTCCCGAGGAGGAGGGGTGAACACTGAAGCTTTCTTT
CASSSRGGGVNTEAFF
>TRBD2|TRBV4-2|TRBJ2-7|NA
TGTGCCAGCAGCCGAGAACCTAGCGGGAGGGCGCTTTCCTACGAGCAGTACTTC
CASSREPSGRALSYEQYF
>NA|TRBV4-1|TRBJ2-7|NA
TGCGCCAGCAGCCAAGATCCCTCAAGAACCTACGAGCAGTACTTC
CASSQDPSRTYEQYF
>NA|TRBV14|TRBJ1-4|NA
TGTGCCAGCAGCCTCGAAGGACTTCCTAATGAAAAACTGTTTTTT
CASSLEGLPNEKLFF
>NA|TRBV19|TRBJ1-3|NA
TGTGCCAGTAGTATTCGAAGAGATGGAGCCATATATTTT
CASSIRRDGAIYF
>TRBD2|TRBV13|TRBJ2-7|NA
TGTGCCAGCAGCCTGGGGACTAGCGGGAGCTCCTACGAGCAGTACTTC
CASSLGTSGSSYEQYF
>TRBD2|TRBV6-1|TRBJ2-7|NA
TGCGCCAGCAGTGCCGGTACTAGCGGGCTCTCCTACGAGCAGTACTTC
CASSAGTSGLSYEQYF
>TRBD1|TRBV5-1|TRBJ1-4|NA
TGCGCCAGCAGCTTGGCGACAGGGACTAATGAAAAACTGTTTTTT
CASSLATGTNEKLFF
>TRBD1|TRBV6-1|TRBJ1-2|NA
TGTGCCAGCCGACAGGGGAGAGGCTACACCTTC
CASRQGRGYTF
>NA|TRBV5-4|TRBJ1-3|once
TGTGCCAGCAGTTCAGGACAGACCCACTTCTCTGGAAACACCATATATTTT
CASSSGQTHFSGNTIYF
>TRBD2|TRBV11-2|TRBJ2-1|NA
TGTGCCAGCAGCTCGATTAGCGGGAGGGCCGGCAATGAGCAGTTCTTC
CASSSISGRAGNEQFF
>TRBD2|TRBV19|TRBJ2-1|NA
TGTGCCAGTCAGAGGCTAGCGGGAGGTGGGAGCTACAATGAGCAGTTCTTC
CASQRLAGGGSYNEQFF